This T cell receptor beta chain stems from a study of chemoradiotherapy in HPV16-positive cancers. About the research overall: Candidate HPV-specific T-cell clones and common TCR motifs came from functional assays in two HPV16-positive patients. Study results and caveats: For HPV16-positive patients, expanding HPV-responsive T cells associated with longer recurrence-free survival. Candidate HPV-specific clones and E7-related TCR motifs grew in tumor during treatment.

The assay was immunoSEQ multiplex PCR, and TCRdb's table has in-frame clones only and misses some. The top ten hold over 6% of the sample, which has about 6,400 clones, about 85% seen once. Germline assignment: CDR1 MNHEY and CDR2 SMNVEV (reference sequence). The J segment lost 7 bases and the V segment lost 5 bases, leaving 9 bases of the junction unmatched. This CDR3 is 16 amino acids long. Repeated repertoire sampling spanned the course of chemoradiotherapy. Worth noting for this clone: Antigen: not known.

The sequencing here drew on tumor tissue, taken from a patient who underwent chemoradiotherapy. The TCR originated in a human donor with HPV-associated anogenital cancer. The chain combines TRBV27 with TRBJ2-3; 13 bases are shared with TRBD2. The CDR3 spells CASSLETSGRRNTQYF. The CDR3 DNA reads as TGTGCCAGCAGTCTCGAGACTAGCGGGAGGAGAAATACGCAGTATTTT.